This T cell receptor (beta chain) was captured in a study of blood T cell repertoires in COVID-19. Turning to the study itself: Material from acute and convalescent COVID-19 was sourced from the United States, Italy and Spain. The cDNA or gDNA used as material had been derived from T cells, B-cell-depleted T cells, or PBMCs.

CDR1 is SNHLY, CDR2 FYNNEI, per germline. Trimming took 7 bases from V and 5 from J, leaving 11 bases between them. This CDR3 has 13 residues. This clone was observed once. How the authors handled the data: By means of reference gene primer amplification, nucleated cell counts were estimated. Using immunoSEQ multiplex PCR, the repertoire was profiled, and TCRdb retains in-frame clones only, with some absent. The V and J calls and the clone size are those of that table, but D and trimming were determined from the DNA. Among tens of thousands of clones listed, around 82% were seen once. This clonotype originated in a woman aged 55 to 70 with acute or convalescent COVID-19. The sequenced material came from peripheral blood. The V gene is TRBV2, the J gene TRBJ1-4; weak D call: TRBD1 (6 bases). CDR3 nucleotides: TGTGCCAGCAACAGGGACCCAAATGAAAAACTGTTTTTT. Translation gives CASNRDPNEKLFF.